The rows below give T cell receptor beta chains drawn from one sample of a study of blood T cell repertoires in COVID-19. Sequencing was performed with immunoSEQ multiplex PCR; in TCRdb, only in-frame clones are kept and a portion is missing. The table has under 200,000 clones, roughly 86% seen once. Source material: peripheral blood. These receptor sequences come from a man aged 70-80 years with acute or convalescent COVID-19. Each CDR3 is given with its conserved first and last residue. D genes are given only for firm matches. A clone size is listed for some rows: how often the clone was seen (once, few, many), or a class if it is expanded.

TRBD2	TRBV25-1	TRBJ2-1	.	TGTGCCAGCAGTGAAAGCGGGAGTATCAATGAGCAGTTCTTC	CASSESGSINEQFF
TRBD1	TRBV7-2	TRBJ1-1	.	TGTGCCAGCAGCACGACAGGGGGTGACGTTATGGCTTTCTTT	CASSTTGGDVMAFF
.	TRBV2	TRBJ2-7	.	TGTGCCAGCAGTGAGAGGGCGGGTTCGCCCCTATTC	CASSERAGSPLF
.	TRBV6-1	TRBJ1-2	.	TGTGCCAGCAGTGAAGCTTCTGTCAACTATGGCTACACCTTC	CASSEASVNYGYTF
TRBD1	TRBV5-4	TRBJ2-1	.	TGTGCCAGCACCGCGAGAGGGGGCCGTCGGAATGAGCAGTTCTTC	CASTARGGRRNEQFF
.	TRBV28	TRBJ2-6	.	TGTGCCAGCAGACAGGGCCTCTCTGGGGCCAACGTCCTGACTTTC	CASRQGLSGANVLTF
.	TRBV10-3	TRBJ1-5	.	TGTGCCATCAGTGATGGCAGGGATGGCAATCAGCCCCAGCATTTT	CAISDGRDGNQPQHF
.	TRBV27	TRBJ1-2	.	TGTGCCAGCAGTTTCTCGACAGGCAACTATGGCTACACCTTC	CASSFSTGNYGYTF
.	TRBV29-1	TRBJ2-6	.	TGCAGCGCCTTTAGCTGGTCTGGGGCCAACGTCCTGACTTTC	CSAFSWSGANVLTF
.	TRBV9	TRBJ2-3	.	TGTGCCAGCAGCCCCCATGGTGGGAGAGGCACAGATACGCAGTATTTT	CASSPHGGRGTDTQYF
TRBD1	TRBV7-9	TRBJ1-2	.	TGTGCCAGCAGCTTAGCCCCGGGACAGGGGACTGGAGGCTACACCTTC	CASSLAPGQGTGGYTF
.	TRBV13	TRBJ1-2	.	TGTGCCAGCAGCTTTCCCGGGACTGATGATTATGGCTACACCTTC	CASSFPGTDDYGYTF
TRBD1	TRBV10-1	TRBJ2-1	.	TGCGCCAGCAGCCTGAACAGGGGCGATGAGCAGTTCTTC	CASSLNRGDEQFF
.	TRBV11-1	TRBJ2-3	.	TGTGCCAGCAGCTTGGGAGGTCCCACAGATACGCAGTATTTT	CASSLGGPTDTQYF
.	TRBV6-5	TRBJ1-5	.	TGTGCCAGCAGTCTTGACAGGACGGGCCCCCAGCATTTT	CASSLDRTGPQHF
.	TRBV20-1	TRBJ1-2	.	TGCAGTGCTAGTGCAGGGTTTGATGGCTACACCTTC	CSASAGFDGYTF
TRBD2	TRBV28	TRBJ2-1	.	TGTGCCAGCAGACCTCTTAGCGGGAGGGCCGGGGGGAATGAGCAGTTCTTC	CASRPLSGRAGGNEQFF
TRBD2	TRBV28	TRBJ2-7	.	TGTGCCAGCAATCAAAGCGGGACGAGCTCCTACGAGCAGTACTTC	CASNQSGTSSYEQYF
TRBD2	TRBV23-1	TRBJ2-1	.	TGCGCCAGCAGTCACGCCCTGTCTAGCGGGGAAAACAATGAGCAGTTCTTC	CASSHALSSGENNEQFF
TRBD1	TRBV9	TRBJ2-2	.	TGTGCCAGCAGCTCCACCGGGACAGGGGTCGGGGAGCTGTTTTTT	CASSSTGTGVGELFF
.	TRBV7-7	TRBJ2-2	.	TGTGCTAGCAGCTTAAGAGGCTCCGGGGAGCTGTTTTTT	CASSLRGSGELFF
.	TRBV29-1	TRBJ1-1	.	TGCAGCTTTTGGGACACCGCGAGTGGAGCTTTCTTT	CSFWDTASGAFF
TRBD1	TRBV6-2/TRBV6-3	TRBJ2-5	.	TGTGCCAGCAGTTCCCAGGGGGTTCAAGAGACCCAGTACTTC	CASSSQGVQETQYF
.	TRBV19	TRBJ1-5	few	TGTGCCAGGAAGGAGGCCCTTCGGGATAATCAGCCCCAGCATTTT	CARKEALRDNQPQHF
.	TRBV5-1	TRBJ2-5	.	TGCGCCAGCAGCTTGGTTCCGCAAGAGACCCAGTACTTC	CASSLVPQETQYF
TRBD2	TRBV7-3	TRBJ2-1	.	TGTGCCAGCGCAGGCGGGAGATACAATGAGCAGTTCTTC	CASAGGRYNEQFF
.	TRBV27	TRBJ1-5	.	TGTGCCAGCACCCGACAGCTAGGTCAGCCCCAGCATTTT	CASTRQLGQPQHF
TRBD2	TRBV25-1	TRBJ2-5	.	TGTGCCAGCAGTGAGGCTAGCGGGCGGCCTAGGGGGGAGACCCAGTACTTC	CASSEASGRPRGETQYF
.	TRBV7-9	TRBJ2-7	.	TGTGCCAGCAGCTTAGCGGGAGCGCTCTACGAGCAGTACTTC	CASSLAGALYEQYF
.	TRBV29-1	TRBJ2-1	.	TGCAGCGTTGGACAGTCGAGCTCCTACAATGAGCAGTTCTTC	CSVGQSSSYNEQFF
.	TRBV6-1	TRBJ2-1	.	TGTGCCAGCAGTGAATTCTCGGGGAGCTCCTACAATGAGCAGTTCTTC	CASSEFSGSSYNEQFF
.	TRBV28	TRBJ1-3	.	TGTGCCAGCAGTTTGGTAGGAGCCGGAAACACCATATATTTT	CASSLVGAGNTIYF
TRBD1	TRBV29-1	TRBJ1-1	.	TGCAGCGCAAACCCCGGGACAGGGACGAACACTGAAGCTTTCTTT	CSANPGTGTNTEAFF
TRBD1	TRBV7-2	TRBJ2-7	.	TGTGCCAGCAGCAGGGACAGCTCCTACGAGCAGTACTTC	CASSRDSSYEQYF
.	TRBV5-8	TRBJ2-7	.	TGTGCCAGCAGCTCGGGGGCCTACGAGCAGTACTTC	CASSSGAYEQYF
.	TRBV28	TRBJ2-1	.	TGTGCCAGCAGGTCCCCGAGCGATGAGCAGTTCTTC	CASRSPSDEQFF
TRBD1	TRBV3-1/TRBV3-2	TRBJ1-1	.	TGTGCCAGCAGCGATTACAGGGGTCGGAACACTGAAGCTTTCTTT	CASSDYRGRNTEAFF
TRBD1	TRBV28	TRBJ1-2	.	TGTGCCAGCTACAGGGGGATCTATTATGGCTACACCTTC	CASYRGIYYGYTF
.	TRBV28	TRBJ2-2	.	TGTGCCAGCAGCCTAAGGGGGACCCCTACCGGGGAGCTGTTTTTT	CASSLRGTPTGELFF
.	TRBV5-1	TRBJ2-3	.	TGCGCCAGCAGCTTGAGACTAGACGTCGATACGCAGTATTTT	CASSLRLDVDTQYF
.	TRBV30	TRBJ1-6	.	TGTGCCTCACAGGGTGGAATTGCACCCCTCCACTTT	CASQGGIAPLHF
TRBD1	TRBV19	TRBJ2-3	.	TGTGCCAGTAGTATAAGGGGGCGCGTCGTACTAGGCACAGATACGCAGTATTTT	CASSIRGRVVLGTDTQYF
.	TRBV14	TRBJ1-2	.	TGTGCCAGCACCCGTCAGGGGTCCGACTATGGCTACACCTTC	CASTRQGSDYGYTF
TRBD2	TRBV6-1	TRBJ2-1	.	TGTGCCAGCAGTGAGCGGGCTAGCGGGGAGCAGTTCTTC	CASSERASGEQFF
.	TRBV5-1	TRBJ2-1	.	TGCGCCAGCAGCCCCGGGACATCATCCTACAATGAGCAGTTCTTC	CASSPGTSSYNEQFF
.	TRBV19	TRBJ2-3	.	TGTGCCACCCAAGTTACCCACGCGGCGGATACGCAGTATTTT	CATQVTHAADTQYF
.	TRBV5-4	TRBJ2-5	.	TGTGCCAGCAGCTTCGGGGGGCGGGGTAGCTCCCAAGAGACCCAGTACTTC	CASSFGGRGSSQETQYF
TRBD1	TRBV28	TRBJ2-2	once	TGTGCCAGCAGCCCGACAGGGAGAGGGAACACCGGGGAGCTGTTTTTT	CASSPTGRGNTGELFF
.	TRBV6-6	TRBJ1-2	.	TGTGCCAGCAGCCCCCGGGCGACAGGATTGGAAGGCTACACCTTC	CASSPRATGLEGYTF
TRBD1	TRBV2	TRBJ1-2	.	TGTGCCAGCCTCCTCGGACAGGGGGCCAACTATGGCTACACCTTC	CASLLGQGANYGYTF
.	TRBV12-3/TRBV12-4	TRBJ2-1	.	TGTGCCAGCAGCGTCGGGACAAACAATGAGCAGTTCTTC	CASSVGTNNEQFF
.	TRBV6-5	TRBJ1-2	.	TGTGCCAGCAGAGTCCTGGGGCGTGATGGCTACACCTTC	CASRVLGRDGYTF
.	TRBV7-2	TRBJ2-5	.	TGTGCCAGCAGCTTTGACGGGAACCAAGAGACCCAGTACTTC	CASSFDGNQETQYF
.	TRBV5-1	TRBJ2-7	.	TGCGCCAGCAGCTTATCCGGGTCGTCTGGATACGAGCAGTACTTC	CASSLSGSSGYEQYF
TRBD1	TRBV6-6	TRBJ1-2	.	TGTGCCAGCAGACTCTCGACAGGGCGCTATGGCTACACCTTC	CASRLSTGRYGYTF
TRBD2	TRBV19	TRBJ2-1	.	TGTGCCAGTGCCGGGACTAGCGGTGACAATGAGCAGTTCTTC	CASAGTSGDNEQFF
.	TRBV5-6	TRBJ2-7	.	TGTGCCAGCAGCCAGGAGGGCCCTTACGAGCAGTACTTC	CASSQEGPYEQYF
TRBD1	TRBV6-5	TRBJ2-1	.	TGTGCCAACAGACCGGGACAGGGTGCGTTCGAGCAGTTCTTC	CANRPGQGAFEQFF
TRBD1	TRBV18	TRBJ1-2	few	TGTGCCAGCTCATTACAGGGGGCTGACTATGGCTACACCTTC	CASSLQGADYGYTF
TRBD1	TRBV5-1	TRBJ1-4	.	TGCGCCAGCAGACCCGGACAGGGGGATGAAAAACTGTTTTTT	CASRPGQGDEKLFF